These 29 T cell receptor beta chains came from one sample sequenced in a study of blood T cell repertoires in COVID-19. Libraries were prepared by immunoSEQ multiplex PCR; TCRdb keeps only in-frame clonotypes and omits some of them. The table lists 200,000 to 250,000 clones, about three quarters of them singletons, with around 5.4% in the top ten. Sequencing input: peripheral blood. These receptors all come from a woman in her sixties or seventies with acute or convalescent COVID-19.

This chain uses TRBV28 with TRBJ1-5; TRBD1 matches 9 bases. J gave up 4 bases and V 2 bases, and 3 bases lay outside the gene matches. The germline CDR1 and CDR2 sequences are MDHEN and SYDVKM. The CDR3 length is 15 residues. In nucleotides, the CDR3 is TGTGCCAGCAGTTTAACCGGACAGGGGAATCAGCCCCAGCATTTT. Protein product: CASSLTGQGNQPQHF.

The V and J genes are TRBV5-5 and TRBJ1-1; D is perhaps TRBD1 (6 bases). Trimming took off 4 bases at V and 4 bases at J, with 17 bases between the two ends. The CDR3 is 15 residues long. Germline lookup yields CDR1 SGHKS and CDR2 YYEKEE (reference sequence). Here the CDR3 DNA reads TGTGCCAGCAGCCCACCCCTCTGGGGGCCCACTGAAGCTTTCTTT. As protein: CASSPPLWGPTEAFF.

The CDR3 DNA follows: TGCAGCGTTGAATCGGGGACTAGCGGGAGGCAAGAGACCCAGTACTTC. It yields the protein CSVESGTSGRQETQYF. The chain recombines TRBV29-1 with TRBJ2-5; 15 bases fit TRBD2. CDR3 size: 16 residues. The V segment lost 2 bases and the J segment 2 bases; nucleotides outside the gene matches: 3. Germline V gene data show CDR1 as SQVTM and CDR2 as ANQGSEA.

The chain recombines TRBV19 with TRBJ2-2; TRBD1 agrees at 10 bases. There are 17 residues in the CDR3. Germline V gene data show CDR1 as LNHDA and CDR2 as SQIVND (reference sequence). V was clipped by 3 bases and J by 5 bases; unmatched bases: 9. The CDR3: CASSIPSRTGGTGELFF. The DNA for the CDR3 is TGTGCCAGTAGTATTCCCAGCAGGACAGGGGGGACCGGGGAGCTGTTTTTT.

DNA for the CDR3: TGTGCCAGCAGTCCCACTGAGGTGGATCAGCCCCAGCATTTT. Protein: CASSPTEVDQPQHF. The genes are TRBV7-2 and TRBJ1-5; D is unclear. CDR3 length: 14 amino acids. Looked up from germline, CDR1 is SGHTA and CDR2 is FQGNSA. Trimming removed 6 bases from V and 5 bases from J, with 14 bases in between.

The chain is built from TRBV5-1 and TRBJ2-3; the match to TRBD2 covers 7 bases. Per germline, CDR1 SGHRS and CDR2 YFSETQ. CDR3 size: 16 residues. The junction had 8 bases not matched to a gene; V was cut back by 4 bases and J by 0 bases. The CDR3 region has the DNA TGCGCCAGCAGCGGCGGGTTAGCGGGTAGCACAGATACGCAGTATTTT. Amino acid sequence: CASSGGLAGSTDTQYF.

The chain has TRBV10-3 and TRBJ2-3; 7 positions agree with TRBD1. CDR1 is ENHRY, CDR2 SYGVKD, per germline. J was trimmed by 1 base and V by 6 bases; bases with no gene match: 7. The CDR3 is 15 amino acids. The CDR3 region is CAIRTGTAGTDTQYF. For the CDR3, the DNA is TGTGCCATCAGGACCGGGACAGCGGGCACAGATACGCAGTATTTT.

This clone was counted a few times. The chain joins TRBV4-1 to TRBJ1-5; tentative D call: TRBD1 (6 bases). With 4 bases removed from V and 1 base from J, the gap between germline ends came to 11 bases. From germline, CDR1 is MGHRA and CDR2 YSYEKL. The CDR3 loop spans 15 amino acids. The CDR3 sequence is CASSPTGLSNQPQHF. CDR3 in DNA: TGCGCCAGCAGCCCAACAGGGCTCAGCAATCAGCCCCAGCATTTT.

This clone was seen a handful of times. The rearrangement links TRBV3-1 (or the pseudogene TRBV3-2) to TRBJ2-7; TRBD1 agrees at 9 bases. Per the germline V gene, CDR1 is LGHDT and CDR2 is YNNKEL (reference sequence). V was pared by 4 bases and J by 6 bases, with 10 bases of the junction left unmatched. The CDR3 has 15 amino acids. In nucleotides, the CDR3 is TGTGCCAGCAGCCCGTCGTGGACAGGGGAATCCGAGCAGTACTTC. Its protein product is CASSPSWTGESEQYF.

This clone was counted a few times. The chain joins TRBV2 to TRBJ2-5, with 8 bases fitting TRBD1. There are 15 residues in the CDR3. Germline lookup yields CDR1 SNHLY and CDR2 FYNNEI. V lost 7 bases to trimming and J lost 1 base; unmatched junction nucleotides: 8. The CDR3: CASNIRTGIQETQYF. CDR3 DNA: TGTGCCAGCAATATAAGGACAGGGATCCAAGAGACCCAGTACTTC.

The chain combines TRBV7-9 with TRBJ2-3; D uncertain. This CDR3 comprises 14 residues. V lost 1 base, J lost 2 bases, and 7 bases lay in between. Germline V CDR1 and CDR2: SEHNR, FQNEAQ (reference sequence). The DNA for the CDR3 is TGTGCCAGCAGCTTAGGAGATCCCACAGATACGCAGTATTTT. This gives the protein CASSLGDPTDTQYF. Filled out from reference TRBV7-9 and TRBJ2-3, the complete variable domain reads DTGVSQNPRHKITKRGQNVTFRCDPISEHNRLYWYRQTLGQGPEFLTYFQNEAQLEKSRLLSDRFSAERPKGSFSTLEIQRTEQGDSAMYLCASSLGDPTDTQYFGPGTRLTVL.

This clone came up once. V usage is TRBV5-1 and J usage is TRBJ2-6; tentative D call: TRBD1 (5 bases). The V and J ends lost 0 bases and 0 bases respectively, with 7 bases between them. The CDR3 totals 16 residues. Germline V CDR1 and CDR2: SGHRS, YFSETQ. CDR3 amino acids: CASSLEGDSGANVLTF. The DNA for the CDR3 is TGCGCCAGCAGCTTGGAAGGGGACTCTGGGGCCAACGTCCTGACTTTC. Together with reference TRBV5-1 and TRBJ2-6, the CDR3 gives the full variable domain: KAGVTQTPRYLIKTRGQQVTLSCSPISGHRSVSWYQQTPGQGLQFLFEYFSETQRNKGNFPGRFSGRQFSNSRSEMNVSTLELGDSALYLCASSLEGDSGANVLTFGAGSRLTVL.

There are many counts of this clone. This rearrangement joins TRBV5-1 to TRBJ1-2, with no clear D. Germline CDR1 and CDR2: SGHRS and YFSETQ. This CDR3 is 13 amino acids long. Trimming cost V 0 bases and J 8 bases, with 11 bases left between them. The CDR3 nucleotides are TGCGCCAGCAGCTTGGGTGGAGGGAGCGGCTACACCTTC. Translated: CASSLGGGSGYTF.

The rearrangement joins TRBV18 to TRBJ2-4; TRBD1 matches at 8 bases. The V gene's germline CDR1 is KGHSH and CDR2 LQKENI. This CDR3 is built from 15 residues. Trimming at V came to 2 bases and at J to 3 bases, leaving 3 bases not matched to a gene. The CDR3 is CASSPAGGGKNIQYF. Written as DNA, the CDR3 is TGTGCCAGCTCACCAGCAGGGGGCGGCAAAAACATTCAGTACTTC.

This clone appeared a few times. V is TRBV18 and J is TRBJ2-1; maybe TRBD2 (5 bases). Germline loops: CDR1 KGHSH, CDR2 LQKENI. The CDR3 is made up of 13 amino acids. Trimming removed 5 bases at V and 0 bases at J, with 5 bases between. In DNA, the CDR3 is TGTGCCAGCTCAACTAGCTCCTACAATGAGCAGTTCTTC. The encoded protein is CASSTSSYNEQFF.

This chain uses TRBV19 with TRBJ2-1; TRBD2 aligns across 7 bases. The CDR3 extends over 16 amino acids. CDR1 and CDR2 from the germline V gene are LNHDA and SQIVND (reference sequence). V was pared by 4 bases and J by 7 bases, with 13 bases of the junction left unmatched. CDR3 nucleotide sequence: TGTGCCAGTAGTACCCCCCCAGGGCGGGGAGGGAATGAGCAGTTCTTC. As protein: CASSTPPGRGGNEQFF.

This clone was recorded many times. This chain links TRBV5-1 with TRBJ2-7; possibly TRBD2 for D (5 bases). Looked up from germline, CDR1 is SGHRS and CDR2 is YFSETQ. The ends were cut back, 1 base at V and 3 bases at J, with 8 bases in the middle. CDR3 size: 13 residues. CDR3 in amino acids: CASSLPGVYEQYF. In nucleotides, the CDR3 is TGCGCCAGCAGCTTGCCCGGGGTCTACGAGCAGTACTTC. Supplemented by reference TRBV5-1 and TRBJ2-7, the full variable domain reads KAGVTQTPRYLIKTRGQQVTLSCSPISGHRSVSWYQQTPGQGLQFLFEYFSETQRNKGNFPGRFSGRQFSNSRSEMNVSTLELGDSALYLCASSLPGVYEQYFGPGTRLTVT.

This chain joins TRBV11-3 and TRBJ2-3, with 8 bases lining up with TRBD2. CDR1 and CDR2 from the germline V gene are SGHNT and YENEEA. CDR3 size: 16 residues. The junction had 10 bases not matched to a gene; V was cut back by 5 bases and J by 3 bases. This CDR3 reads CASSTRTSPGTDTQYF. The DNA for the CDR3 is TGTGCCAGCAGCACCCGGACTAGCCCGGGGACAGATACGCAGTATTTT.

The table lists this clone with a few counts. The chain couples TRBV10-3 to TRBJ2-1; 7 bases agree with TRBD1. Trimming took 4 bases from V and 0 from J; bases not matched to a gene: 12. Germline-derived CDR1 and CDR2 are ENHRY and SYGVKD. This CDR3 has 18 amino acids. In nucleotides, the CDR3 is TGTGCCATCAGTGGTACATCAGGGGGAGAAGGCTCCTACAATGAGCAGTTCTTC. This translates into CAISGTSGGEGSYNEQFF.

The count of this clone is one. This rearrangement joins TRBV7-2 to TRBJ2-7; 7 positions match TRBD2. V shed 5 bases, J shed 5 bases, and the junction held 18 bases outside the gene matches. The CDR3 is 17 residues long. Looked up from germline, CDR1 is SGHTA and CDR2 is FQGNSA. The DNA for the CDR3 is TGTGCCAGCAGCCGCCCCCTCTATGCGGGAGAAAGGCACGAGCAGTACTTC. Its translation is CASSRPLYAGERHEQYF.

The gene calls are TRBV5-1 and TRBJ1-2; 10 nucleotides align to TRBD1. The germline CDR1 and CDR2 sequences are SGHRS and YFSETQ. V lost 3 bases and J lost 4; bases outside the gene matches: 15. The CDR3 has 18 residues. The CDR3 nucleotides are TGCGCCAGCAGCTGGGGACAGGGGAGCCTCCCCCTTCTCTATGGCTACACCTTC. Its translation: CASSWGQGSLPLLYGYTF.

This CDR3 reads CASSLSKTIVSYEQYF. The CDR3 region has the DNA TGTGCCAGCAGCTTATCGAAAACTATAGTCTCCTACGAGCAGTACTTC. The chain links TRBV7-9 to TRBJ2-7; D gene uncertain. CDR1 and CDR2 (germline): SEHNR, FQNEAQ (reference sequence). Trimming shortened V by 2 bases and J by 0 bases, and 14 bases separated the two germline ends. The length of the CDR3 is 16 residues.

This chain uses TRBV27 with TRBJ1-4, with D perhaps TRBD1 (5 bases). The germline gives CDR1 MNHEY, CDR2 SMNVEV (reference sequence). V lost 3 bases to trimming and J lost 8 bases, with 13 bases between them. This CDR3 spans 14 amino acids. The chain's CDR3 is CASSFGGREEKLFF. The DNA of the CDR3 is TGTGCCAGCAGTTTCGGGGGTCGGGAGGAAAAACTGTTTTTT.

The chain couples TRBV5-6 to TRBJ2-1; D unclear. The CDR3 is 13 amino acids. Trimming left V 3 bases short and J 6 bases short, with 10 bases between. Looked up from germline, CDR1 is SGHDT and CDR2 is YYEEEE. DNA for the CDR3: TGTGCCAGCAGCTCTTTATCGGGCAATGAGCAGTTCTTC. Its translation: CASSSLSGNEQFF.

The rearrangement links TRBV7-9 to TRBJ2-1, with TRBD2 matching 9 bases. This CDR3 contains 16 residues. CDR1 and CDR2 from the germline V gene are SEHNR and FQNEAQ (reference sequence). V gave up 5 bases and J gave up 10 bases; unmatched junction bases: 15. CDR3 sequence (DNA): TGTGCCAGCAGCCAGGGACTAGCCATAACCTTCAGGGAGCAGTTCTTC. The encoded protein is CASSQGLAITFREQFF.

The CDR3 sequence: CSVEEIQGGEQYF. As DNA, the CDR3 is TGCAGCGTTGAAGAAATACAGGGGGGTGAGCAGTACTTC. The J gene is TRBJ2-7, the V gene TRBV29-1; TRBD1 matches at 8 bases. The J segment lost 7 bases and the V segment lost 0 bases, leaving 5 bases of the junction unmatched. Germline values: CDR1 SQVTM, CDR2 ANQGSEA. The CDR3 has 13 amino acids.

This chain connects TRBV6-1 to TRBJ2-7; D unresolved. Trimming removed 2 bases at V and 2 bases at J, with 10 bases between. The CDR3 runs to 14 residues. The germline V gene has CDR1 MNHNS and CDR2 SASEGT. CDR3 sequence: CASSEQTRAYEQYF. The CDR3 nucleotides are TGTGCCAGCAGTGAACAAACCCGGGCCTACGAGCAGTACTTC.

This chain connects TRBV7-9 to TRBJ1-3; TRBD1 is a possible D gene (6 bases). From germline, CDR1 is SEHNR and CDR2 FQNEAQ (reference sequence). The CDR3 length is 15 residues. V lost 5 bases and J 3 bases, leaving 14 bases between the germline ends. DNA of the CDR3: TGTGCCAGCAGCCTTCCCACAGGGAGTGGAAACACCATATATTTT. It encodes CASSLPTGSGNTIYF.

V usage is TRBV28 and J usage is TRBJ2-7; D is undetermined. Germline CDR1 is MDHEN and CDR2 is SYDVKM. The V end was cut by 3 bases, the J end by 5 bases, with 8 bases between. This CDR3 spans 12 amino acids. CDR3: CASSFGPHEQYF. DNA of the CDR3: TGTGCCAGCAGTTTTGGCCCCCACGAGCAGTACTTC.